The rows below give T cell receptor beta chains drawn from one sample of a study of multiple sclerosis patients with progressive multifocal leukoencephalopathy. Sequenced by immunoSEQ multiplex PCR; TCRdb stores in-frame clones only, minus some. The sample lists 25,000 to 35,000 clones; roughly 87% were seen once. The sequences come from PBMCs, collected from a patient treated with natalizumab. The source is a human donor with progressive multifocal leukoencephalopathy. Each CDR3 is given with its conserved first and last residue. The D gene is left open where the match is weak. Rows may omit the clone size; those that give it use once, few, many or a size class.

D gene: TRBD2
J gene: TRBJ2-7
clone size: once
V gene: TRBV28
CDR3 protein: CASGGGLYEQYF
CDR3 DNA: TGTGCCAGTGGGGGGGGTCTCTACGAGCAGTACTTC

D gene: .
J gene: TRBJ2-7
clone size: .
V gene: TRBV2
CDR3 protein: CASRSGTGFYEQYF
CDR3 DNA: TGTGCCAGCAGAAGCGGGACAGGTTTCTACGAGCAGTACTTC

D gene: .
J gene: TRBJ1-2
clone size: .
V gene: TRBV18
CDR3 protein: CASSPGRGLDGYTF
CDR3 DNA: TGTGCCAGCTCACCAGGCAGGGGCCTCGATGGCTACACCTTC

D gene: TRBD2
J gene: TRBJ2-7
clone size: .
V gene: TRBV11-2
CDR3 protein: CASSFGGNTYEQYF
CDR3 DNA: TGTGCCAGCAGCTTCGGGGGGAACACCTACGAGCAGTACTTC

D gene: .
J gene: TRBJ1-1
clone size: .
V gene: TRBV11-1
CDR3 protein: CASSFVQIQAFF
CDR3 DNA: TGTGCCAGCAGCTTCGTACAGATACAAGCTTTCTTT

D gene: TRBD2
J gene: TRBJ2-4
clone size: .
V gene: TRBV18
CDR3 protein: CASSPVGQAGGQNIQYF
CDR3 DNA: TGTGCCAGCTCCCCGGTAGGTCAAGCGGGAGGGCAGAACATTCAGTACTTC

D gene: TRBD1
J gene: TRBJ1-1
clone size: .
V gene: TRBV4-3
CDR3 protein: CASSQGAGTGMNTEAFF
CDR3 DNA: TGCGCCAGCAGCCAAGGGGCCGGGACAGGGATGAACACTGAAGCTTTCTTT

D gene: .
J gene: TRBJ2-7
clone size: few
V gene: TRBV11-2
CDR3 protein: CASGPLANRYEQYF
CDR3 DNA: TGTGCCAGCGGCCCCCTAGCCAACCGATACGAGCAGTACTTC

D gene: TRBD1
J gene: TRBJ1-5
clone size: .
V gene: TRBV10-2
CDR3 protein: CASSAVSEEGQSGAAQHF
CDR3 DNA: TGCGCCAGCAGTGCGGTTTCGGAAGAGGGACAGTCGGGAGCAGCCCAGCATTTT

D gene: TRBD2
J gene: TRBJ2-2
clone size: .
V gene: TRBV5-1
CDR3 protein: CASKGLAGNTGELFF
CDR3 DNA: TGCGCCAGCAAGGGACTAGCGGGGAACACCGGGGAGCTGTTTTTT